The 9 T cell receptor beta chains below all came from one sample that was sequenced in a study of graft-versus-host responses after intestinal transplantation. For these TCRs, the target antigens are not known. TCRdb keeps only in-frame clones here, not all; method: immunoSEQ multiplex PCR. Of tens of thousands of clones in the sample, around 90% were seen once. This material consisted of unstimulated CD4+ T cells sorted from spleen or lymph node cells, taken before intestinal transplant. The receptors stem from a human donor who received an intestinal transplant.

The rearrangement joins TRBV18 to TRBJ2-1; D is possibly TRBD2 (6 bases). Germline CDR1 reads KGHSH; CDR2 reads LQKENI. V gave up 3 bases and J gave up 0 bases, with 9 bases separating them. This CDR3 region has 15 residues. CDR3: CASSPGTHSYNEQFF. The DNA for the CDR3 is TGTGCCAGCTCACCCGGGACTCACTCCTACAATGAGCAGTTCTTC.

This chain links TRBV7-9 with TRBJ1-5; D is ambiguous. This CDR3 has 13 amino acids. Trimming stripped 3 bases from V and 9 bases from J, with 12 bases between. Germline V CDR1 and CDR2: SEHNR, FQNEAQ (reference sequence). CDR3 region: CASSFRRGGPQHF. CDR3 sequence (DNA): TGTGCCAGCAGCTTCCGACGGGGTGGGCCCCAGCATTTT.

This clone appeared a single time. The chain joins TRBV29-1 to TRBJ1-5; D unclear. V dropped 1 base and J dropped 4 bases, with 5 bases sitting between them. Germline V gene sequence: CDR1 SQVTM, CDR2 ANQGSEA. CDR3 length: 12 residues. In DNA form, the CDR3 reads TGCAGCGTTGAAGTAGGGAATCAGCCCCAGCATTTT. Translated: CSVEVGNQPQHF. Drawing the rest from reference TRBV29-1 and TRBJ1-5, the complete variable domain is SAVISQKPSRDICQRGTSLTIQCQVDSQVTMMFWYRQQPGQSLTLIATANQGSEATYESGFVIDKFPISRPNLTFSTLTVSNMSPEDSSIYLCSVEVGNQPQHFGDGTRLSIL.

As DNA, the CDR3 is TGTGCCAGCAGCCCTTCCGCCGGCGGGAGGGCCACAGATACGCAGTATTTT. This sequence encodes CASSPSAGGRATDTQYF. V is TRBV4-2 and J is TRBJ2-3; TRBD2 agrees at 9 bases. The germline CDR1 and CDR2 sequences are LGHNA and YNFKEQ. J gave up 2 bases and V 4 bases, and 10 bases lay outside the gene matches. CDR3 length: 17 amino acids.

The rearrangement joins TRBV5-1 to TRBJ2-5, with D possibly being TRBD2 (7 bases). In germline, CDR1 is SGHRS, CDR2 YFSETQ. There are 15 residues in the CDR3. The V gene lost 2 bases and the J gene lost 3 bases, with 14 bases spanning the gap. CDR3 bases: TGCGCCAGCAGCTTCACAGGGAGGGGGGAAGAGACCCAGTACTTC. Residues: CASSFTGRGEETQYF.

The V gene is TRBV7-8, the J gene TRBJ2-1, with 8 bases fitting TRBD2. CDR1 is SGHVS, CDR2 FQNEAQ, per germline. Trimming cost V 3 bases and J 2 bases; bases outside gene matches: 6. CDR3 length equals 16 residues. The DNA for the CDR3 is TGTGCCAGCAGCTTCCCCGGGAGGGGGGCCTACAATGAGCAGTTCTTC. This encodes CASSFPGRGAYNEQFF.

The chain joins TRBV4-1 to TRBJ1-3; D is unresolved. V was pared by 0 bases and J by 0 bases, with 9 bases between. The CDR3 runs to 16 residues. Germline lookup yields CDR1 MGHRA and CDR2 YSYEKL. The CDR3 sequence: CASSQEPEDSGNTIYF. DNA of the CDR3: TGCGCCAGCAGCCAAGAGCCCGAGGACTCTGGAAACACCATATATTTT.

This clone has just a few counts. The chain combines TRBV11-2 with TRBJ1-1; D is perhaps TRBD1 (6 bases). V shed 5 bases and J shed 3 bases, with 19 bases lying between them. The CDR3 loop spans 16 amino acids. Germline CDR1 SGHAT, CDR2 FQNNGV. The CDR3 DNA sequence: TGTGCCAGCAGCCGAGTAAAACAGGGTGGGGACACTGAAGCTTTCTTT. Residues: CASSRVKQGGDTEAFF.

This clone came up once. This chain connects TRBV20-1 to TRBJ1-4; maybe TRBD1 (5 bases). The CDR3 loop spans 11 amino acids. Deletions cut 3 bases from V and 12 bases from J, with 11 bases between. CDR1 and CDR2 from the germline V gene are DFQATT and SNEGSKA (reference sequence). The DNA for the CDR3 is TGCAGTGCTAGGGGGGTGGGGCAACTGTTTTTT. Its translation is CSARGVGQLFF.